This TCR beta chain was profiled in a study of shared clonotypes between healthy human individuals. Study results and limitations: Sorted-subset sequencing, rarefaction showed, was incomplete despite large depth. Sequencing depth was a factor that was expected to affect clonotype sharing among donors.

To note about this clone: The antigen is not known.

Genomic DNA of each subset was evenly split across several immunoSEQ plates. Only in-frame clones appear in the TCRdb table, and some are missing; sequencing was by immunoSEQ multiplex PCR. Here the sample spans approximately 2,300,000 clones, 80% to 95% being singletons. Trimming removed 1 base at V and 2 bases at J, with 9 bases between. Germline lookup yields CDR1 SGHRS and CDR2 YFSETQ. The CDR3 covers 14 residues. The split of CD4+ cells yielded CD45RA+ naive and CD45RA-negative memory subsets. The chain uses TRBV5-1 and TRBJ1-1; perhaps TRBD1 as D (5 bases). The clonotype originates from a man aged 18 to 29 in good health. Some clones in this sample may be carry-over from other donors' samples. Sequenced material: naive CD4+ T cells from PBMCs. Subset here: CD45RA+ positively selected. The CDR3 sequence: CASSLRQKNTEAFF. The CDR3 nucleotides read TGCGCCAGCAGCTTGAGACAGAAAAACACTGAAGCTTTCTTT.